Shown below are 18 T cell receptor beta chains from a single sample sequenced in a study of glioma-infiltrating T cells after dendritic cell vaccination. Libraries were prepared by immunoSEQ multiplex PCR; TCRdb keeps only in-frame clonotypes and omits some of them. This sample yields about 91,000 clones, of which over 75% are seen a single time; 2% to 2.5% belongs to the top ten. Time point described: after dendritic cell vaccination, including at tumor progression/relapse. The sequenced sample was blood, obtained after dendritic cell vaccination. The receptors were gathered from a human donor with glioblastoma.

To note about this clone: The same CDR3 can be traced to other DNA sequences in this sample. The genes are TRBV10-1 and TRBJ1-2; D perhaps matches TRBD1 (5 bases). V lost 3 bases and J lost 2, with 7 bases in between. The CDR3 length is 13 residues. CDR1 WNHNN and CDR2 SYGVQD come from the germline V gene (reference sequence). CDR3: CASSEDSNYGYTF. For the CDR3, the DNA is TGCGCCAGCAGTGAAGACAGCAACTATGGCTACACCTTC.

CDR3 coding DNA: TGTGCCAGCAGCACCGGACAGGGGGTGGAGACCCAGTACTTC. Translation: CASSTGQGVETQYF. The chain links TRBV6-6 to TRBJ2-5; the match to TRBD1 covers 10 bases. The CDR3 spans 14 residues. Germline V gives CDR1 MNHNY, CDR2 SVGAGI (reference sequence). The V segment lost 6 bases and the J segment 5 bases; nucleotides outside the gene matches: 6.

CDR3 bases: TGTGCCAGCAGTTACGGGGTGGGGGGGTTGGCCCAGCATTTT. Its translation is CASSYGVGGLAQHF. The genes are TRBV6-5 and TRBJ1-5; weak D call: TRBD1 (5 bases). This CDR3 has 14 amino acids. CDR1 is MNHEY and CDR2 is SVGAGI in the germline V gene. Trimming cost V 2 bases and J 11 bases, with 16 bases left between them.

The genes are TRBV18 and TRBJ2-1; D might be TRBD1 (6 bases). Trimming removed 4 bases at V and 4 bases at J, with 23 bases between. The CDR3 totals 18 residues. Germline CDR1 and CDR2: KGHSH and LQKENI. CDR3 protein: CASSRGGRDRDTYNEQFF. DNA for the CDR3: TGTGCCAGCTCACGAGGGGGTCGAGACAGAGACACTTACAATGAGCAGTTCTTC.

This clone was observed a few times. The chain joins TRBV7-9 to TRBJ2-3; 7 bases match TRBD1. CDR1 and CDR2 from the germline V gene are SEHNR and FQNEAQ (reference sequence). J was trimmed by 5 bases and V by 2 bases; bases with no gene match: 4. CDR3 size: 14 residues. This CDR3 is CASSLSGGEDTQYF. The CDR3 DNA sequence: TGTGCCAGCAGCTTATCAGGGGGTGAAGATACGCAGTATTTT.

The CDR3 DNA reads as TGTGCCAGCAGCTTGGTGGCCAGCGGGGGTGGCTACACCTTC. Amino acid sequence: CASSLVASGGGYTF. The chain links TRBV5-4 to TRBJ1-2, with D perhaps TRBD1 (5 bases). V was cut by 0 bases and J by 7 bases, with 13 bases left in between. There are 14 residues in the CDR3. Germline CDR1 is SGHNT and CDR2 is YYREEE (reference sequence).

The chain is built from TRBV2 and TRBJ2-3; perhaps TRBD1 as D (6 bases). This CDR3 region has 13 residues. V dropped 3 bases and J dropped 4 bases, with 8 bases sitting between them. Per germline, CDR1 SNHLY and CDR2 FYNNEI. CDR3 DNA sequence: TGTGCCAGCAGTGACGAGGGGGCAGATACGCAGTATTTT. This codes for CASSDEGADTQYF.

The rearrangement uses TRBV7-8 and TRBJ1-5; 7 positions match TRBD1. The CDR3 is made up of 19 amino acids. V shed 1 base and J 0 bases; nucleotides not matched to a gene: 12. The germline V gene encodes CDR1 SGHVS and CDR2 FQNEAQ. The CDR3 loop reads CASSLGFRTGLVSNQPQHF. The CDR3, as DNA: TGTGCCAGCAGCTTAGGGTTTAGGACAGGCCTAGTTAGCAATCAGCCCCAGCATTTT. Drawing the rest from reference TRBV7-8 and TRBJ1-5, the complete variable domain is GAGVSQSPRYKVAKRGQDVALRCDPISGHVSLFWYQQALGQGPEFLTYFQNEAQLDKSGLPSDRFFAERPEGSVSTLKIQRTQQEDSAVYLCASSLGFRTGLVSNQPQHFGDGTRLSIL.

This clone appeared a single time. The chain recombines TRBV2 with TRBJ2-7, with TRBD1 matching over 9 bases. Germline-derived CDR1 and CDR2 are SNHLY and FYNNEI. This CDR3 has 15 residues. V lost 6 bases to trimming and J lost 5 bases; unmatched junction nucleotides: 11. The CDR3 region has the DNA TGTGCCAGCAGCATTTTGGGACAGGGTGGCGACGAGCAGTACTTC. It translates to CASSILGQGGDEQYF.

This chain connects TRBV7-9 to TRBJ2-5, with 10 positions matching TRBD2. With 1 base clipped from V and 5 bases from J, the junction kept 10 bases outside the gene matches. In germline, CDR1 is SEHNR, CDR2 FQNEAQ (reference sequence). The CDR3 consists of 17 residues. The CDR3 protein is CASSLGLAGGPWETQYF. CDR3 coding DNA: TGTGCCAGCAGCTTAGGGTTAGCGGGGGGTCCTTGGGAGACCCAGTACTTC.

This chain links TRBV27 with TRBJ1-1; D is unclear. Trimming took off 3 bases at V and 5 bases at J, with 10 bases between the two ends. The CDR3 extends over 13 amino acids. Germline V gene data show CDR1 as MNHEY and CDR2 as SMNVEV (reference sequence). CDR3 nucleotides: TGTGCCAGCAGTTTCCAGGAGGGAACTGAAGCTTTCTTT. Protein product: CASSFQEGTEAFF.

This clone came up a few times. CDR3 DNA sequence: TGTGCCAGCAGCTTATCTGCGCCCTACAATGAGCAGTTCTTC. Translation gives CASSLSAPYNEQFF. J is TRBJ2-1 and V is TRBV7-9; no firm D call. V was clipped by 2 bases and J by 2 bases, with 7 bases between them. The CDR3 has 14 residues. Per germline, CDR1 SEHNR and CDR2 FQNEAQ (reference sequence).

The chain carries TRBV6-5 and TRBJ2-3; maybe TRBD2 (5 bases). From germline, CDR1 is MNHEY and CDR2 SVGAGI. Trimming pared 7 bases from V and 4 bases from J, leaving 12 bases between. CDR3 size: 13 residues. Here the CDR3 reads CASIRTGSDTQYF. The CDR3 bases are TGTGCCAGCATTCGAACGGGGTCAGATACGCAGTATTTT.

CDR3 in DNA: TGTGCCAGCAGTCCTCGTCACAGGGGGGACAATGAGCAGTTCTTC. Protein product: CASSPRHRGDNEQFF. The rearrangement uses TRBV5-4 and TRBJ2-1; 8 bases fit TRBD1. The length of the CDR3 is 15 residues. V lost 5 bases, J lost 5 bases, and 9 bases stayed unmatched. The germline CDR1 and CDR2 sequences are SGHNT and YYREEE (reference sequence). The whole variable domain, filled in from reference TRBV5-4 and TRBJ2-1, reads ETGVTQSPTHLIKTRGQQVTLRCSSQSGHNTVSWYQQALGQGPQFIFQYYREEENGRGNFPPRFSGLQFPNYSSELNVNALELDDSALYLCASSPRHRGDNEQFFGPGTRLTVL.

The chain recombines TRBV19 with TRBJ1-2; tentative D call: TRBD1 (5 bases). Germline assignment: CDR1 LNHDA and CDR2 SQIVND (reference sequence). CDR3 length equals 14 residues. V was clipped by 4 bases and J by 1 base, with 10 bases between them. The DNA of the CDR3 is TGTGCCAGTAGTACGGGACTGCTTAACTATGGCTACACCTTC. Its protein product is CASSTGLLNYGYTF.

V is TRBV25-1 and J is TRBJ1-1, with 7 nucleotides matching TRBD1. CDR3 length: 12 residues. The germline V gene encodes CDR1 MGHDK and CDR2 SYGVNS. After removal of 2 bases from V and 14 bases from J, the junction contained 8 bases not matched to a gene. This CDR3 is CASSESGQVAFF. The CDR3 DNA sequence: TGTGCCAGCAGTGAAAGCGGACAGGTGGCCTTCTTT. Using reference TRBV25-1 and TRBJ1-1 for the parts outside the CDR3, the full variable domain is EADIYQTPRYLVIGTGKKITLECSQTMGHDKMYWYQQDPGMELHLIHYSYGVNSTEKGDLSSESTVSRIRTEHFPLTLESARPSHTSQYLCASSESGQVAFFGQGTRLTVV.

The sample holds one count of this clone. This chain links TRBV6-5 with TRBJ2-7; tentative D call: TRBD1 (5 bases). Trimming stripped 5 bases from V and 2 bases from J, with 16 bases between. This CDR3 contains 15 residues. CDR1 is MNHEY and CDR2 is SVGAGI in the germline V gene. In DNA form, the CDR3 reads TGTGCCAGCAGTCACACAGGCTTCGTTGCCTACGAGCAGTACTTC. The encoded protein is CASSHTGFVAYEQYF.

The CDR3 reads CASSEASPHQNTEAFF. As DNA, the CDR3 is TGTGCCAGCAGTGAAGCGAGCCCCCACCAGAACACTGAAGCTTTCTTT. V is TRBV2 and J is TRBJ1-1; D unclear. Germline lookup yields CDR1 SNHLY and CDR2 FYNNEI. The CDR3 has 16 amino acids. V shed 0 bases and J shed 1 base, with 12 bases lying between them.